The 25 T cell receptor beta chains below were found in one sample sequenced in a study of identifying expanded T cells in peripheral blood. Method: immunoSEQ multiplex PCR; TCRdb's copy keeps in-frame clones and lacks some. The data show around 70,000 clones, roughly nine tenths seen once. Sequenced input: blood. All receptors derive from a person aged 18 to 75 in good health.

This clone has a single count. The CDR3 loop reads CASSFSVLQGFNQPQHF. The DNA of the CDR3 is TGTGCCAGCAGCTTTTCCGTATTACAGGGTTTCAATCAGCCCCAGCATTTT. The chain carries TRBV5-6 and TRBJ1-5; tentative D call: TRBD1 (6 bases). The ends were cut back, 2 bases at V and 3 bases at J, with 18 bases in the middle. There are 17 residues in the CDR3. In germline, CDR1 is SGHDT, CDR2 YYEEEE.

The chain employs TRBV18 and TRBJ2-1; D is possibly TRBD1 (6 bases). In germline, CDR1 is KGHSH, CDR2 LQKENI. Trimming left V 3 bases short and J 0 bases short, with 12 bases between. This CDR3 spans 16 amino acids. CDR3 bases: TGTGCCAGCTCACCTTCTACAGGGAGCTCCTACAATGAGCAGTTCTTC. This gives the protein CASSPSTGSSYNEQFF. Complete variable domain (other parts from reference TRBV18 and TRBJ2-1): NAGVMQNPRHLVRRRGQEARLRCSPMKGHSHVYWYRQLPEEGLKFMVYLQKENIIDESGMPKERFSAEFPKEGPSILRIQQVVRGDSAAYFCASSPSTGSSYNEQFFGPGTRLTVL.

The chain carries TRBV11-2 and TRBJ2-1, with D possibly called TRBD1 or TRBD2 (5 bases each). This CDR3 contains 12 residues. V shed 5 bases and J shed 10 bases, with 12 bases lying between them. Germline V CDR1 and CDR2: SGHAT, FQNNGV. The CDR3 DNA is TGTGCCAGCAGCAGGCTTGAGGGGGAGCAGTTCTTC. As protein: CASSRLEGEQFF.

This clone came up a few times. This chain joins TRBV4-3 and TRBJ1-4; TRBD1 matches 8 bases. The CDR3 totals 15 residues. Losses at the gene ends were 4 bases for V and 4 bases for J; bases not matched to a gene: 5. The germline V gene encodes CDR1 LGHNA and CDR2 YSLEER. CDR3 sequence (DNA): TGCGCCAGCAGCCTCTGGACAGGGCGTAATGAAAAACTGTTTTTT. Encoded protein: CASSLWTGRNEKLFF.

The J gene is TRBJ1-2, the V gene TRBV5-6; TRBD1 matches 8 bases. V gave up 0 bases and J gave up 4 bases; unmatched junction bases: 5. The CDR3 is made up of 15 amino acids. Germline-derived CDR1 and CDR2 are SGHDT and YYEEEE. DNA of the CDR3: TGTGCCAGCAGCTTGGGGCAGGGGGCCTTCTATGGCTACACCTTC. This gives the protein CASSLGQGAFYGYTF.

Remarks on this clone: Germline is not matched at one junction end, which may reflect a read error. The chain carries TRBV10-3 and TRBJ2-3; 10 nucleotides agree with TRBD2. Germline CDR1 is ENHRY and CDR2 is SYGVKD. The CDR3 totals 12 residues. The CDR3 reads CAIGGSGGPRDF. The CDR3 region has the DNA TGTGCCATCGGGGGTAGCGGGGGGCCTAGGGATTTT.

A single count supports this clone. This rearrangement joins TRBV5-4 to TRBJ2-5; TRBD2 might be the D (5 bases). The CDR3 has 16 residues. Trimming took 4 bases from V and 0 from J, leaving 16 bases between them. Germline V gives CDR1 SGHNT, CDR2 YYREEE (reference sequence). The CDR3 region is CASSPTMGGYQETQYF. DNA of the CDR3: TGTGCCAGCAGCCCGACGATGGGCGGGTACCAAGAGACCCAGTACTTC. Based on the CDR3 plus reference TRBV5-4 and TRBJ2-5, the full variable domain is ETGVTQSPTHLIKTRGQQVTLRCSSQSGHNTVSWYQQALGQGPQFIFQYYREEENGRGNFPPRFSGLQFPNYSSELNVNALELDDSALYLCASSPTMGGYQETQYFGPGTRLLVL.

This clone was detected once. V gene TRBV10-1 combines with J gene TRBJ2-7; TRBD2 agrees at 9 bases. Germline lookup yields CDR1 WNHNN and CDR2 SYGVQD (reference sequence). V lost 1 base to trimming and J lost 1 base; unmatched junction nucleotides: 8. The CDR3 loop spans 17 amino acids. DNA for the CDR3: TGCGCCAGCAGTGAGTACCCGGGACTAGCAAGATCCTACGAGCAGTACTTC. It is translated as CASSEYPGLARSYEQYF.

The genes are TRBV2 and TRBJ1-1, with TRBD1 matching over 10 bases. This CDR3 contains 14 residues. Germline-derived CDR1 and CDR2 are SNHLY and FYNNEI. J gave up 4 bases and V 5 bases, and 4 bases lay outside the gene matches. The CDR3 DNA reads TGTGCCAGCAGTCGGACAGGGGGAAGCACTGAAGCTTTCTTT. Amino acid sequence: CASSRTGGSTEAFF.

This rearrangement joins TRBV14 to TRBJ1-5; unclear D gene. V shed 2 bases and J shed 4 bases, with 6 bases lying between them. Germline-derived CDR1 and CDR2 are SGHDN and FVKESK. This CDR3 region has 13 residues. CDR3 residues: CASSQQANQPQHF. CDR3 nucleotide sequence: TGTGCCAGCAGCCAACAGGCAAATCAGCCCCAGCATTTT.

This chain links TRBV2 with TRBJ2-7; perhaps TRBD2 as D (5 bases). This CDR3 has 12 amino acids. V lost 6 bases to trimming and J lost 6 bases, with 12 bases between them. Per the germline V gene, CDR1 is SNHLY and CDR2 is FYNNEI. The CDR3 DNA reads as TGTGCCAGCAGGTACCGGACTGGCGAGCAGTACTTC. Protein sequence: CASRYRTGEQYF.

The genes are TRBV18 and TRBJ2-2, with 12 bases identical to TRBD2. The V segment lost 3 bases and the J segment 6 bases; nucleotides outside the gene matches: 5. Germline V gives CDR1 KGHSH, CDR2 LQKENI. The CDR3 is made up of 16 amino acids. CDR3 DNA: TGTGCCAGCTCACCCGAGACTAGCGGGGGTGCCGGGGAGCTGTTTTTT. Translating it yields CASSPETSGGAGELFF.

The rearrangement uses TRBV20-1 and TRBJ2-7; D is uncertain. CDR1 and CDR2 from the germline V gene are DFQATT and SNEGSKA (reference sequence). V lost 6 bases and J 6 bases, leaving 9 bases between the germline ends. The CDR3 sequence is 10 residues long. The CDR3 DNA is TGCAGTGCAGTTACCCGCGAGCAGTACTTC. This sequence encodes CSAVTREQYF.

The J gene is TRBJ1-2, the V gene TRBV7-2, with a weak D call TRBD1 (5 bases). This CDR3 is 13 amino acids long. Germline V CDR1 and CDR2: SGHTA, FQGNSA. With 2 bases removed from V and 2 bases from J, the gap between germline ends came to 6 bases. CDR3 sequence (DNA): TGTGCCAGCAGCTTACAGGGAAACTATGGCTACACCTTC. This translates into CASSLQGNYGYTF.

This chain links TRBV13 with TRBJ1-1; D possibly corresponds to TRBD1 (6 bases). The CDR3 spans 16 residues. V gave up 5 bases and J gave up 1 base, with 17 bases separating them. Germline V gene data show CDR1 as PRHDT and CDR2 as FYEKMQ (reference sequence). DNA for the CDR3: TGTGCCAGCAGCAAACGACAGGTGCTCCAGAACACTGAAGCTTTCTTT. It is translated as CASSKRQVLQNTEAFF.

The chain's CDR3 is CASTPGREGRVRTDTQYF. The CDR3 region has the DNA TGTGCCAGCACCCCGGGGCGGGAAGGGAGGGTACGCACAGATACGCAGTATTTT. The V gene is TRBV9, the J gene TRBJ2-3; 7 positions match TRBD2. Unmatched junction bases numbered 17, after V lost 6 bases and J lost 1 base. CDR1 is SGDLS and CDR2 is YYNGEE in the germline V gene. The CDR3 sequence is 18 residues long.

V and J are TRBV19 and TRBJ2-5; D is undetermined. CDR1 is LNHDA and CDR2 is SQIVND in the germline V gene (reference sequence). This CDR3 spans 13 amino acids. Trimming shortened V by 4 bases and J by 1 base, and 7 bases separated the two germline ends. CDR3 loop: CASSTRTQETQYF. CDR3 bases: TGTGCCAGTAGTACTCGGACCCAAGAGACCCAGTACTTC. Supplemented by reference TRBV19 and TRBJ2-5, the full variable domain reads DGGITQSPKYLFRKEGQNVTLSCEQNLNHDAMYWYRQDPGQGLRLIYYSQIVNDFQKGDIAEGYSVSREKKESFPLTVTSAQKNPTAFYLCASSTRTQETQYFGPGTRLLVL.

This clone is a singleton in its sample. CDR3 loop: CSARAGGGNTEAFF. CDR3 bases: TGCAGCGCCCGGGCAGGGGGTGGAAACACTGAAGCTTTCTTT. The V call is TRBV29-1, the J call TRBJ1-1; 7 nucleotides agree with TRBD1. CDR3 length equals 14 residues. V was pared by 7 bases and J by 2 bases, with 10 bases of the junction left unmatched. Germline V gene sequence: CDR1 SQVTM, CDR2 ANQGSEA.

The chain couples TRBV29-1 to TRBJ2-7; 9 bases match TRBD2. V lost 3 bases and J lost 2; bases outside the gene matches: 2. Germline assignment: CDR1 SQVTM and CDR2 ANQGSEA. The CDR3 covers 13 residues. CDR3 amino acids: CSVEERGAYEQYF. The CDR3, as DNA: TGCAGCGTTGAGGAGCGGGGGGCCTACGAGCAGTACTTC.

The chain carries TRBV19 and TRBJ2-3, with 12 positions matching TRBD2. Trimming cost V 10 bases and J 2 bases; bases outside gene matches: 7. The CDR3 has 15 amino acids. CDR1 is LNHDA, CDR2 SQIVND, per germline (reference sequence). The CDR3 here is CATRLAGEVTDTQYF. Here the CDR3 DNA reads TGTGCCACCCGACTAGCGGGAGAGGTCACAGATACGCAGTATTTT.

This clone turned up a few times. The chain recombines TRBV29-1 with TRBJ1-2; D is unclear. V was shortened by 6 bases and J by 0 bases, with 8 bases between the two germline ends. This CDR3 region has 12 residues. Looked up from germline, CDR1 is SQVTM and CDR2 is ANQGSEA. For the CDR3, the DNA is TGCAGCGTCAGAACAGCTAACTATGGCTACACCTTC. Protein product: CSVRTANYGYTF.

The J gene is TRBJ1-1, the V gene TRBV11-1, with D perhaps TRBD1 (5 bases). This CDR3 contains 13 residues. Per the germline V gene, CDR1 is SGHAT and CDR2 is FQDESV (reference sequence). Between the trimmed V and J ends, which lost 5 bases and 1 base, there was a span of 8 bases. Written as DNA, the CDR3 is TGTGCCAGCAGCGTAGGACAGAACACTGAAGCTTTCTTT. Translation: CASSVGQNTEAFF.

This clone came up a few times. The rearrangement joins TRBV5-4 to TRBJ1-6, with D hard to call. V was pared by 0 bases and J by 7 bases, with 11 bases between. The CDR3 is 15 residues long. Germline V gene lookup returns CDR1 SGHNT and CDR2 YYREEE (reference sequence). The CDR3 nucleotides read TGTGCCAGCAGCTTGGCCTCGTCTTGGAATTCACCCCTCCACTTT. As protein: CASSLASSWNSPLHF.

V usage is TRBV2 and J usage is TRBJ2-1, with no clear D. This CDR3 spans 13 amino acids. With 8 bases removed from V and 7 bases from J, the gap between germline ends came to 15 bases. Germline CDR1 and CDR2: SNHLY and FYNNEI. CDR3 sequence reads: CASGTSLWNEQFF. The CDR3 DNA is TGTGCCAGCGGAACATCACTTTGGAATGAGCAGTTCTTC.

The gene calls are TRBV21-1 and TRBJ2-5; the table assigns TRBD2, which was not confirmed against the DNA. TRBV21-1 constitutes a pseudogene. This CDR3 has 17 residues. The CDR3 protein is CASSKALVGVHQETQYF. The CDR3 DNA reads TGTGCCAGCAGCAAAGCGCTAGTGGGAGTCCACCAAGAGACCCAGTACTTC.